Sequencing of this T cell receptor beta chain was carried out in a study of cytotoxic CD8 clonotypes in ibrutinib-treated CLL. Overall study findings and caveats: On treatment, the uncommon public clonotypes contracted or remained stable.

Of note for this clone: The antigen is unknown.

V lost 3 bases and J 4 bases, leaving 14 bases between the germline ends. The CDR3 covers 15 residues. Germline V CDR1 and CDR2: MNHEY, SMNVEV (reference sequence). Investigators sought sequencing depths of between 1 in 200,000 and 1 in 1 million T cells. The repertoire was sequenced with immunoSEQ multiplex PCR; TCRdb's copy has only in-frame clones and lacks some. Of approximately 150,000 clones listed, approximately 90% are singletons. The specimen was PBMCs, collected at disease progression, from a patient treated with ibrutinib. The chain has TRBV27 and TRBJ2-3; D unresolved. The clonotype comes from a human donor with chronic lymphocytic leukemia. The CDR3 nucleotides are TGTGCCAGCAGTTTGAGCCAGACCCCAGCAGATACGCAGTATTTT. Protein product: CASSLSQTPADTQYF.